These 5 T cell receptor beta chains came from one sample sequenced in a study of a mutant IDH1 vaccine in newly diagnosed glioma. Clones were read by immunoSEQ multiplex PCR, and TCRdb kept only the in-frame ones, dropping some. The data show about 67,000 clones, 80% to 90% seen once. The time point here: baseline, week 1 (first vaccination visit). This sample's treatment: pre-vaccination baseline after standard-of-care therapy. The sequenced sample was peripheral blood mononuclear cells (PBMCs), obtained from a glioma patient treated with radiotherapy, temozolomide or both. These receptors were taken from a woman aged 18 to 35 with glioma. Some clones in this sample may be carry-over from other donors' samples.

The rearrangement uses TRBV27 and TRBJ2-7; D not certain. The CDR3 is made up of 15 amino acids. Per the germline V gene, CDR1 is MNHEY and CDR2 is SMNVEV (reference sequence). V was cut by 2 bases and J by 2 bases, with 13 bases left in between. This chain's CDR3 is CASSLRPATPYEQYF. Written as DNA, the CDR3 is TGTGCCAGCAGTTTAAGGCCAGCCACTCCCTACGAGCAGTACTTC.

The rearrangement joins TRBV11-2 to TRBJ1-1, with D perhaps TRBD1 (6 bases). Trimming removed 4 bases from V and 4 bases from J, with 16 bases in between. CDR1 and CDR2 (germline): SGHAT, FQNNGV. The CDR3 sequence is 15 residues long. The CDR3 bases are TGTGCCAGCAGCTATCTCTCCGGGGGCGGCACTGAAGCTTTCTTT. Translating gives CASSYLSGGGTEAFF.

The V gene is TRBV6-5, the J gene TRBJ2-1; D perhaps matches TRBD1 (5 bases). The germline gives CDR1 MNHEY, CDR2 SVGAGI. This CDR3 has 12 amino acids. Between the trimmed V and J ends, which lost 5 bases and 8 bases, there was a span of 10 bases. CDR3 residues: CASSQGFDEQFF. The CDR3 DNA is TGTGCCAGCAGTCAGGGTTTCGATGAGCAGTTCTTC.

The CDR3 here is CASKGGIYEQYF. CDR3 nucleotides: TGTGCCAGCAAGGGGGGAATCTACGAGCAGTACTTC. The genes are TRBV2 and TRBJ2-7; the D call may be TRBD1 or TRBD2 (6 bases each). Germline V lookup: CDR1 SNHLY, CDR2 FYNNEI. The CDR3 loop spans 12 amino acids. V lost 7 bases to trimming and J lost 3 bases, with 10 bases between them.

The rearrangement uses TRBV5-1 and TRBJ2-7; D unresolved. The CDR3 totals 13 residues. CDR1 and CDR2 from the germline V gene are SGHRS and YFSETQ. V lost 0 bases and J 0 bases, leaving 4 bases between the germline ends. CDR3 loop: CASSLGHSYEQYF. The CDR3 DNA reads as TGCGCCAGCAGCTTGGGGCACTCCTACGAGCAGTACTTC.